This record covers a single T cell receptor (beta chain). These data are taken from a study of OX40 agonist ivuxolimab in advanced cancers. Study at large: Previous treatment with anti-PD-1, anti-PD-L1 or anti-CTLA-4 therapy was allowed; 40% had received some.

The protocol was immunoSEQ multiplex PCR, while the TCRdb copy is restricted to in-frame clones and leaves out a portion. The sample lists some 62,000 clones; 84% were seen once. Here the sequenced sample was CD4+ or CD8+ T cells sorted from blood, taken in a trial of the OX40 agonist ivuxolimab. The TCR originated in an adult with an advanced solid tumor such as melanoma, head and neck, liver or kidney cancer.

CDR3 DNA sequence: TGTGCCTGGAGTGTACTAGGGGGGACTGAAGCTTTCTTT. It codes for CAWSVLGGTEAFF. The V gene is TRBV19, the J gene TRBJ1-1, with a tentative D call TRBD1 (6 bases). CDR3 length: 13 residues. The ends were cut back, 11 bases at V and 5 bases at J, with 18 bases in the middle. Germline V gene sequence: CDR1 LNHDA, CDR2 SQIVND (reference sequence).